The 21 T cell receptor beta chains given below trace back to one sample, sequenced in a study of tumor-infiltrating lymphocytes in localized non-small cell lung cancer. Measured with immunoSEQ multiplex PCR; TCRdb has only the in-frame clones, and not every one. This sample has approximately 16,000 clones, with 40% to 45% found just once. Material for sequencing was lung tumor tissue. The receptors come from a human donor with non-small cell lung cancer.

V and J are TRBV5-4 and TRBJ2-1, with D hard to call. The CDR3 runs 16 residues. The germline gives CDR1 SGHNT, CDR2 YYREEE (reference sequence). The V end lost 0 bases, the J end lost 7 bases, and 17 bases lay between the germline ends. The CDR3 region has the DNA TGTGCCAGCAGCTTGGAAGCGCCGAATACTTATAATGAGCAGTTCTTC. As protein: CASSLEAPNTYNEQFF.

V gene TRBV7-2 combines with J gene TRBJ1-6; D might be TRBD1 (6 bases). Trimming removed 1 base at V and 12 bases at J, with 16 bases between. This CDR3 spans 15 amino acids. CDR1 SGHTA and CDR2 FQGNSA come from the germline V gene. The CDR3 region has the DNA TGTGCCAGCAGCTTAGAGGGGGGTCAGGTACAACCCCTCCACTTT. This codes for CASSLEGGQVQPLHF.

This clone is labeled medium-sized. The chain uses TRBV19 and TRBJ1-2; 7 nucleotides align to TRBD1. The CDR3 covers 13 residues. V shed 5 bases and J 8 bases; nucleotides not matched to a gene: 8. Germline CDR1 is LNHDA and CDR2 is SQIVND (reference sequence). Here the CDR3 DNA reads TGTGCCAGTAGTTTCCGACAGGGCCGGGGCTACACCTTC. Translating it yields CASSFRQGRGYTF.

The chain recombines TRBV19 with TRBJ1-2, with unresolved D. V was cut by 1 base and J by 5 bases, with 5 bases left in between. In germline, CDR1 is LNHDA, CDR2 SQIVND (reference sequence). The CDR3 contains 12 residues. Here the CDR3 DNA reads TGTGCCAGTAGTATAGGGCGGTATGGCTACACCTTC. Its translation is CASSIGRYGYTF.

This rearrangement joins TRBV7-6 to TRBJ2-7; no clear D gene. Per germline, CDR1 SGHVS and CDR2 FNYEAQ. The V and J ends lost 4 bases and 6 bases respectively, with 16 bases between them. CDR3 length: 14 residues. The CDR3 DNA sequence: TGTGCCAGCAGCTCGACACCTGTGGTCGGCGAGCAGTACTTC. This sequence encodes CASSSTPVVGEQYF.

This sequence joins TRBV10-3 and TRBJ2-7; 7 bases are shared with TRBD1. The V and J ends lost 5 bases and 3 bases, in that order; junction bases with no gene match: 7. The V gene's germline CDR1 is ENHRY and CDR2 SYGVKD. This CDR3 has 14 residues. The CDR3 nucleotides are TGTGCCATCAGTCCCGCTGGACAGGTCTACGAGCAGTACTTC. Translated: CAISPAGQVYEQYF.

This clone came up a few times. This sequence joins TRBV5-4 and TRBJ2-5; tentatively, D is TRBD1 or TRBD2 (6 bases each). Deletions cut 3 bases from V and 2 bases from J, with 11 bases between. Germline V gene lookup returns CDR1 SGHNT and CDR2 YYREEE (reference sequence). This CDR3 has 14 residues. The CDR3 loop is CASSSGGPQETQYF. For the CDR3, the DNA is TGTGCCAGCAGCTCTGGGGGGCCTCAAGAGACCCAGTACTTC.

The chain joins TRBV27 to TRBJ2-7; D gene ambiguous. From germline, CDR1 is MNHEY and CDR2 SMNVEV (reference sequence). The germline V and J ends were trimmed by 8 bases and 2 bases, with 16 bases remaining between them. The CDR3 loop spans 14 amino acids. The CDR3 region has the DNA TGTGCCAGCGGGGTCGATACGTTGGCCTACGAGCAGTACTTC. This codes for CASGVDTLAYEQYF.

This CDR3 reads CASSQEGSTEQYF. The CDR3 DNA reads TGTGCCAGCAGCCAAGAGGGAAGTACCGAGCAGTACTTC. V gene TRBV7-9 combines with J gene TRBJ2-7; perhaps TRBD2 as D (5 bases). The germline V gene has CDR1 SEHNR and CDR2 FQNEAQ (reference sequence). The CDR3 is 13 residues long. Trimming cost V 5 bases and J 6 bases, with 14 bases left between them.

CDR3 sequence: CASRRGGRDTEAFF. The CDR3 DNA reads TGTGCCAGCAGGAGGGGGGGTCGGGACACTGAAGCTTTCTTT. The rearrangement uses TRBV6-5 and TRBJ1-1, with D perhaps TRBD1 (6 bases). The germline gives CDR1 MNHEY, CDR2 SVGAGI. The ends were cut back, 6 bases at V and 3 bases at J, with 14 bases in the middle. The CDR3 runs to 14 residues.

The chain links TRBV6-6 to TRBJ2-7, with 12 bases aligning to TRBD2. V was pared by 6 bases and J by 4 bases, with 4 bases of the junction left unmatched. Germline V gives CDR1 MNHNY, CDR2 SVGAGI (reference sequence). The CDR3 spans 14 residues. This CDR3 is CASRQLAGGYEQYF. In DNA form, the CDR3 reads TGTGCCAGCAGACAGCTAGCGGGGGGGTACGAGCAGTACTTC.

This clone occurred many times. V gene TRBV7-9 combines with J gene TRBJ2-1; 7 positions match TRBD1. With V trimmed by 8 bases and J by 6 bases, 13 bases remained unmatched. In germline, CDR1 is SEHNR, CDR2 FQNEAQ (reference sequence). The CDR3 is made up of 15 amino acids. CDR3 coding DNA: TGTGCCAGCCACCGAACCGACGACAGGGCCAATGAGCAGTTCTTC. Translated: CASHRTDDRANEQFF.

This clone has a count of ten or more. This chain joins TRBV5-4 and TRBJ1-1; D possibly corresponds to TRBD1 (6 bases). The V gene's germline CDR1 is SGHNT and CDR2 YYREEE (reference sequence). This CDR3 comprises 13 residues. Trimming cost V 4 bases and J 11 bases, with 18 bases left between them. The DNA for the CDR3 is TGTGCCAGCAGCCCAGACAGAACAGGGATGGCTTTCTTT. Protein: CASSPDRTGMAFF.

DNA of the CDR3: TGTGCCAGCAGCCGCCGGGGGCCACTCCTGGAGCAGTACTTC. Protein product: CASSRRGPLLEQYF. J is TRBJ2-7 and V is TRBV13; D might be TRBD1 or TRBD2, each matching 6 bases. CDR1 and CDR2 (germline): PRHDT, FYEKMQ (reference sequence). Trimming shortened V by 5 bases and J by 7 bases, and 18 bases separated the two germline ends. This CDR3 region has 14 residues.

This clone appeared a single time. The chain couples TRBV6-5 to TRBJ2-3, with D hard to call. Germline CDR1 reads MNHEY; CDR2 reads SVGAGI. CDR3 size: 15 residues. Trimming stripped 8 bases from V and 0 bases from J, with 15 bases between. DNA of the CDR3: TGTGCCAGCTGGAAACATACCCCTAGCACAGATACGCAGTATTTT. This translates into CASWKHTPSTDTQYF.

The chain combines TRBV19 with TRBJ1-1; D is ambiguous. The germline V gene has CDR1 LNHDA and CDR2 SQIVND (reference sequence). There are 13 residues in the CDR3. Trimming shortened V by 3 bases and J by 0 bases, and 5 bases separated the two germline ends. The CDR3 DNA reads TGTGCCAGTAGTATCCGAATGAACACTGAAGCTTTCTTT. Translation gives CASSIRMNTEAFF.

V and J are TRBV5-4 and TRBJ2-5; the match to TRBD1 covers 10 bases. CDR1 is SGHNT and CDR2 is YYREEE in the germline V gene (reference sequence). V lost 3 bases and J lost 4; bases outside the gene matches: 3. The CDR3 contains 14 residues. CDR3 sequence: CASSSWTGGETQYF. CDR3 in DNA: TGTGCCAGCAGCTCTTGGACAGGGGGAGAGACCCAGTACTTC.

Only one count was recorded for this clone. This chain uses TRBV4-2 with TRBJ2-5; D is unresolved. The CDR3 is 14 amino acids. From germline, CDR1 is LGHNA and CDR2 YNFKEQ. V lost 0 bases to trimming and J lost 10 bases, with 15 bases between them. The CDR3 coding sequence is TGTGCCAGCAGCCAAGATCTTCGGAGAGACCGCCAGTACTTC. This codes for CASSQDLRRDRQYF.

The CDR3 bases are TGTGCCAGCAGTTTACCCCAGTTTAGCTATGGCTACACCTTC. The encoded protein is CASSLPQFSYGYTF. This chain links TRBV28 with TRBJ1-2; D is ambiguous. The germline V gene encodes CDR1 MDHEN and CDR2 SYDVKM. CDR3 length: 14 residues. The V end lost 2 bases, the J end lost 4 bases, and 11 bases lay between the germline ends.

This clone was seen more than once but under ten times. This sequence joins TRBV7-3 and TRBJ2-3; 11 bases agree with TRBD2. V shed 6 bases and J 4 bases; nucleotides not matched to a gene: 6. The CDR3 is made up of 15 amino acids. Germline V gene data show CDR1 as SGHTA and CDR2 as FQGTGA. The CDR3 sequence: CASRVAGGSADTQYF. The DNA for the CDR3 is TGTGCCAGCAGGGTAGCGGGGGGGTCAGCAGATACGCAGTATTTT.

The rearrangement uses TRBV4-3 and TRBJ1-5; D is perhaps TRBD1 (5 bases). V gave up 0 bases and J gave up 2 bases, with 5 bases separating them. The CDR3 length is 14 residues. CDR1 LGHNA and CDR2 YSLEER come from the germline V gene. Here the CDR3 DNA reads TGCGCCAGCAGCCAAGACAGGGGCAATCAGCCCCAGCATTTT. Translation gives CASSQDRGNQPQHF.